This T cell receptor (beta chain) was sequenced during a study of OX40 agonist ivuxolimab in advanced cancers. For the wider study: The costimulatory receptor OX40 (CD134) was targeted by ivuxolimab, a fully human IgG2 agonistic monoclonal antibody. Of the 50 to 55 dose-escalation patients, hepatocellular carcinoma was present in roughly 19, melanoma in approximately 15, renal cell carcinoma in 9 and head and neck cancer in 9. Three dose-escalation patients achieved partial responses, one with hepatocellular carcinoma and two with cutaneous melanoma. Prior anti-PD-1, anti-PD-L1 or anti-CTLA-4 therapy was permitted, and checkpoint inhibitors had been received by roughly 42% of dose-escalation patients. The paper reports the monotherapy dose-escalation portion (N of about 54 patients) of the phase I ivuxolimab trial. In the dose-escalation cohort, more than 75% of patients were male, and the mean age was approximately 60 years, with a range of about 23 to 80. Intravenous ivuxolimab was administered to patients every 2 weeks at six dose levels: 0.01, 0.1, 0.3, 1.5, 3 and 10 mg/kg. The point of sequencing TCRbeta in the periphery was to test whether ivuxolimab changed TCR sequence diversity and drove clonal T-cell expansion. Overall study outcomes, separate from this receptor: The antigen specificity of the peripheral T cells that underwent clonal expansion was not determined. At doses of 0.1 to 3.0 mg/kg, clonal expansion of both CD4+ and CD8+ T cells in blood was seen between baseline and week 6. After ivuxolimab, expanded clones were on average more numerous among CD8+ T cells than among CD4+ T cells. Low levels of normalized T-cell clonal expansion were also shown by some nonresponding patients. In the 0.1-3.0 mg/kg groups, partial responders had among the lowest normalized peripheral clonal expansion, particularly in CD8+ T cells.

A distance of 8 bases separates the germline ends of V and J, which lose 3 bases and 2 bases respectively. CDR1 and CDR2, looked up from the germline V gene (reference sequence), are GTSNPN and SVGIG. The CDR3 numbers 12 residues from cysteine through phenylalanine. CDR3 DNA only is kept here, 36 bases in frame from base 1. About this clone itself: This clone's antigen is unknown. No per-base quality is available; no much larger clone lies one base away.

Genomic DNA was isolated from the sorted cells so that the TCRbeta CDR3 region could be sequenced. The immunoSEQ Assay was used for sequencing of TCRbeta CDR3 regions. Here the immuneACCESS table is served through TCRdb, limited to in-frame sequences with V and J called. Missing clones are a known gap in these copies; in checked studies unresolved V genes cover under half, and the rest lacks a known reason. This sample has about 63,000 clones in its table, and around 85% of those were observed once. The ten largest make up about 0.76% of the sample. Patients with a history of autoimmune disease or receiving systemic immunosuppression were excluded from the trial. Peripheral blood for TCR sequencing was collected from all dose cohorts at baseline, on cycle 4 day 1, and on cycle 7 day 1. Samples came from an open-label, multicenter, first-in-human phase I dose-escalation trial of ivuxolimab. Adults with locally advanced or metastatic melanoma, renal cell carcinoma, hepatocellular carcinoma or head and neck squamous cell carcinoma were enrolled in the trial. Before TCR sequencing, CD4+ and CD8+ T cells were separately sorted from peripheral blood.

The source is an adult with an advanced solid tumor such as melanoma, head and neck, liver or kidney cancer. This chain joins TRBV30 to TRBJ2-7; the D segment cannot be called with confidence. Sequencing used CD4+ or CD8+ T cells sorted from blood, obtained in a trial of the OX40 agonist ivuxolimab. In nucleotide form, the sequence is TGTGCCTGGAGACCTGACCCCTACGAGCAGTACTTC. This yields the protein CAWRPDPYEQYF.